Listed below are T cell receptor beta chains from one sample, sequenced in a study of shared clonotypes between healthy human individuals. Using immunoSEQ multiplex PCR, the repertoire was profiled, and TCRdb retains in-frame clones only, with some absent. The sample consists of around 600,000 clones, roughly 95% of them appearing once. The sequenced sample consisted of naive CD8+ T cells sorted from blood. The receptor source for this set is a woman in her 30s in good health. CDR3s include the opening cysteine and the closing phenylalanine or tryptophan. Fields, in order: clone size, D gene, V gene, J gene, CDR3 protein, CDR3 DNA. D genes are given only for firm matches. Size is stated for part of the rows, as once, few or many counts, or as a class when the clone is expanded.

>.|.|TRBV19|TRBJ2-5
CASGGRSQETQYF
TGTGCCAGTGGGGGACGGTCACAAGAGACCCAGTACTTC
>.|TRBD2|TRBV28|TRBJ2-3
CAAVREDTDTQYF
TGTGCCGCCGTGCGGGAGGACACAGATACGCAGTATTTT
>.|TRBD2|TRBV19|TRBJ2-1
CASSITVVAGVSNEQFF
TGTGCCAGTAGTATTACGGTGGTAGCGGGAGTATCCAATGAGCAGTTCTTC
>once|.|TRBV7-9|TRBJ2-5
CASSLAEETQYF
TGTGCCAGCAGCTTAGCGGAAGAGACCCAGTACTTC
>.|.|TRBV5-6|TRBJ2-3
CASSLIWGADTQYF
TGTGCCAGCAGCTTGATTTGGGGGGCAGATACGCAGTATTTT
>once|.|TRBV13|TRBJ1-1
CASSQAAGTEAFF
TGTGCCAGCAGCCAGGCCGCGGGCACTGAAGCTTTCTTT
>.|.|TRBV27|TRBJ2-3
CASSTWDSTDTQYF
TGTGCCAGCAGTACCTGGGACAGCACAGATACGCAGTATTTT
>.|TRBD1|TRBV28|TRBJ2-7
CASSSGQPYEQYF
TGTGCCAGCAGTTCGGGACAGCCCTACGAGCAGTACTTC
>.|.|TRBV2|TRBJ1-5
CASSEGRAGIQPQHF
TGTGCCAGCAGTGAAGGAAGGGCAGGGATTCAGCCCCAGCATTTT
>.|TRBD2|TRBV19|TRBJ2-2
CASIKRESGTGELFF
TGTGCCAGTATCAAGCGGGAAAGTGGCACCGGGGAGCTGTTTTTT